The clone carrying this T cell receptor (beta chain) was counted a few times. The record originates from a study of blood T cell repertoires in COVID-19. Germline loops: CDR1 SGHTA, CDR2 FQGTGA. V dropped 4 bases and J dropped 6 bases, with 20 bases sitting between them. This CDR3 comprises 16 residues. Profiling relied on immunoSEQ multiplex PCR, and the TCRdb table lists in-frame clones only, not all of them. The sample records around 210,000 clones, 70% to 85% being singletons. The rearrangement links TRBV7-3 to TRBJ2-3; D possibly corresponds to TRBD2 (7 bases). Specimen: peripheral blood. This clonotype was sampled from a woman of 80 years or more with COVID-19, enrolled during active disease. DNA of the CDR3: TGTGCCAGCAGCTCCCGACTAGCAGGGGAGGCGGATACGCAGTATTTT. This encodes CASSSRLAGEADTQYF. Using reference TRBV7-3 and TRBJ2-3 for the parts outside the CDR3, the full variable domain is GAGVSQTPSNKVTEKGKYVELRCDPISGHTALYWYRQSLGQGPEFLIYFQGTGAADDSGLPNDRFFAVRPEGSVSTLKIQRTERGDSAVYLCASSSRLAGEADTQYFGPGTRLTVL.